The table lists the clone carrying this T cell receptor (beta chain) with a few counts. Its antigen is unidentified. This record belongs to a study of CD8 T cells in ankylosing spondylitis. Study-wide findings and caveats: A number of the motif variants had already been described in reactive arthritis synovial fluid and blood. Ankylosing spondylitis blood appeared to carry a characteristic TCR beta motif of several highly homologous variants. The study looked at matched synovial fluid samples from ankylosing spondylitis patients. Disease-linked clones were reported to be significantly enriched there.

Using quantitative 5'-RACE with molecular barcodes, the authors made TCR beta libraries. TCRdb passed the 5' RACE reads through MiXCR, listing each CDR3 protein once. Among roughly 260,000 distinct CDR3 sequences listed, about 20% were seen once. This CDR3 has 16 residues. Trimming left V 0 bases short and J 10 bases short, with 16 bases between. Germline CDR1 and CDR2: SGHVS and FQNEAQ. This chain uses TRBV7-8 with TRBJ1-6; D is perhaps TRBD1 (5 bases). This receptor was obtained from a male donor with ankylosing spondylitis or in good health (not recorded which). Sequences were obtained from blood, either unsorted or a sorted T cell fraction (not recorded which). The CDR3 sequence: CASSLAGRGKRSPLHF. The CDR3 nucleotides are TGTGCCAGCAGCTTAGCGGGGCGGGGCAAGAGGTCACCCCTCCACTTT.